Described below is a single T cell receptor (beta chain) sequence and its context. Its target is unknown. Libraries were prepared by immunoSEQ multiplex PCR; TCRdb keeps only in-frame clonotypes and omits some of them. The sample has tens of thousands of clones; approximately 88% are singletons. This CDR3 is built from 15 residues. The ends were cut back, 5 bases at V and 7 bases at J, with 20 bases in the middle. Germline V gene sequence: CDR1 MDHEN, CDR2 SYDVKM. The sample belongs to a study of OX40 agonist ivuxolimab in advanced cancers. Study context: Patients received ivuxolimab, an agonistic anti-OX40 (CD134) antibody. Hepatocellular carcinoma, melanoma, renal cell or head and neck cancer was diagnosed in the dose-escalation patients. General study points: Researchers report that CD8+ T cells had, on average, more expanded clones than CD4+.

This clonotype was obtained from an adult with an advanced solid tumor such as melanoma, head and neck, liver or kidney cancer. The chain carries TRBV28 and TRBJ2-5; perhaps D is TRBD1 or TRBD2 (5 bases each). The sequences come from CD4+ or CD8+ T cells sorted from blood, collected in a trial of the OX40 agonist ivuxolimab. The CDR3 sequence: CASSLELASGRTQYF. As DNA, the CDR3 is TGTGCCAGCAGTCTCGAACTCGCCTCAGGGAGGACCCAGTACTTC.